The rows below give T cell receptor beta chains drawn from one sample of a study of blood T cell repertoires in COVID-19. Only in-frame clones appear in the TCRdb table, and some are missing; sequencing was by immunoSEQ multiplex PCR. Altogether around 250,000 clones are present, about 90% being singletons, with the ten largest covering approximately 1.2%. The sequencing sample was made of PBMCs or T cells enriched from blood (not recorded which). Receptors were obtained from a human donor in a cohort exposed to, infected with or recovered from COVID-19 (not recorded which). The donor label of this sample is uncertain. Both conserved end residues are part of each CDR3. D genes are given only for firm matches. The size field is filled for only some rows; it gives once, few, many or a size class.

V gene	J gene	D gene	clone size	CDR3 DNA	CDR3 protein
TRBV9	TRBJ2-7	TRBD2	-	TGTGCCAGCAGCCGTGGGACTAGCAGCGACGAGCAGTACTTC	CASSRGTSSDEQYF
TRBV5-1	TRBJ2-1	TRBD2	-	TGCGCCAGCAGCCCCGGACTAGCGAGTATCTCCTACAATGAGCAGTTCTTC	CASSPGLASISYNEQFF
TRBV19	TRBJ2-2	TRBD1	-	TGTGCCAGCGTGACAGGGGCAGGTACCGGGGAGCTGTTTTTT	CASVTGAGTGELFF
TRBV12-3/TRBV12-4	TRBJ1-2	-	-	TGTGCCAGCAGCCCGGGTTGGTACGGCTACACCTTC	CASSPGWYGYTF
TRBV6-5	TRBJ1-1	TRBD1	-	TGTGCCAGCAGTTCTCCGGGACAGGGGGCGACCACTGAAGCTTTCTTT	CASSSPGQGATTEAFF
TRBV10-3	TRBJ1-1	TRBD1	-	TGTGCCATCAGTGACCCTACCGGACAGGGAAACACTGAAGCTTTCTTT	CAISDPTGQGNTEAFF
TRBV27	TRBJ2-1	TRBD1	-	TGTGCCAGCAGCTCGACAGGGTACCCCCACAATGAGCAGTTCTTC	CASSSTGYPHNEQFF
TRBV5-1	TRBJ1-1	TRBD1	-	TGCGCCAGCAGCTTAGGACAGGGTAAAAGGGGGAACACTGAAGCTTTCTTT	CASSLGQGKRGNTEAFF
TRBV5-1	TRBJ1-2	TRBD1	-	TGCGCCAGCAGCTTGGCCGTCGTGGGGACAGGCCATGATGGCTACACCTTC	CASSLAVVGTGHDGYTF
TRBV2	TRBJ2-5	-	-	TGTGCCAGCAGCGTTCCAGGGGAGGGGGAGACCCAGTACTTC	CASSVPGEGETQYF
TRBV7-2	TRBJ2-7	TRBD2	-	TGTGCCAGCAGCTGGGGGGTTCTAGCGGCTTCCTACGAGCAGTACTTC	CASSWGVLAASYEQYF
TRBV9	TRBJ1-2	TRBD1	once	TGTGCCAGCAGAAGGGACAGGGGGCGTAGGCCGCGAGGCTACACCTTC	CASRRDRGRRPRGYTF
TRBV7-2	TRBJ2-2	TRBD1	-	TGTGCCAGCAGCTTCGGACAGGGGGTAGGGGAGCTGTTTTTT	CASSFGQGVGELFF
TRBV10-3	TRBJ1-6	TRBD1	-	TGTGCCATAAGTGGGACAGATAATTCACCCCTCCACTTT	CAISGTDNSPLHF
TRBV28	TRBJ1-5	-	-	TGTGCCAGCAGTTCTCCTAGGAGCAATCAGCCCCAGCATTTT	CASSSPRSNQPQHF
TRBV19	TRBJ1-2	TRBD1	-	TGTGCCAGTAGTGTAGGGGGCGCCTCGTCTGGCTACACCTTC	CASSVGGASSGYTF
TRBV10-3	TRBJ1-1	TRBD1	-	TGTGCCAGCGGGGACAGAGATAACACTGAAGCTTTCTTT	CASGDRDNTEAFF
TRBV19	TRBJ2-3	TRBD2	-	TGTGCCAGTAGTGGCGGCGGGGGGCGCGCAGATACGCAGTATTTT	CASSGGGGRADTQYF
TRBV7-9	TRBJ1-2	TRBD1	-	TGTGCCAGCAGCAAACGATACAGGGGATTGGAGGTTAACTATGGCTACACCTTC	CASSKRYRGLEVNYGYTF
TRBV18	TRBJ2-4	TRBD2	-	TGTGCCAGCTCACCCTTAGCGGGGGTGGGCAAAAACATTCAGTACTTC	CASSPLAGVGKNIQYF
TRBV5-1	TRBJ2-5	TRBD2	-	TGCGCCAGCACGTACAGGGGTCAGCGGGGGGCGAGCCCGGAGACCCAGTACTTC	CASTYRGQRGASPETQYF
TRBV11-3	TRBJ2-2	-	-	TGTGCCAGCAGCCCATTGAGGTCTAACACCGGGGAGCTGTTTTTT	CASSPLRSNTGELFF
TRBV6-2/TRBV6-3	TRBJ2-1	-	-	TGTGCCAGCAGTTACCTCGACGGGACAAGCTCCTACAATGAGCAGTTCTTC	CASSYLDGTSSYNEQFF
TRBV2	TRBJ1-4	-	-	TGTGCCAGCCACCGGGACTTTAATGAAAAACTGTTTTTT	CASHRDFNEKLFF
TRBV5-4	TRBJ2-7	-	-	TGTGCCAGCAGCTCCTCCGGGACACCGCAAGAGCAGTACTTC	CASSSSGTPQEQYF
TRBV2	TRBJ1-2	TRBD1	-	TGTGCCAGCACGGGCAGGGGGCCGTATGGCTACACCTTC	CASTGRGPYGYTF
TRBV11-2	TRBJ1-6	-	-	TGTGCCAGCAGCGCGGGCAGTCAGGGGTCACCCCTCCACTTT	CASSAGSQGSPLHF
TRBV15	TRBJ2-7	-	-	TGTGCCACCAGCAGAGAGGGGCTTTCGGACGGGCAGTACTTC	CATSREGLSDGQYF
TRBV27	TRBJ2-1	TRBD1	-	TGTGCCAGCAGTTTCCGGACAGGGGGGTATGAGCAGTTCTTC	CASSFRTGGYEQFF